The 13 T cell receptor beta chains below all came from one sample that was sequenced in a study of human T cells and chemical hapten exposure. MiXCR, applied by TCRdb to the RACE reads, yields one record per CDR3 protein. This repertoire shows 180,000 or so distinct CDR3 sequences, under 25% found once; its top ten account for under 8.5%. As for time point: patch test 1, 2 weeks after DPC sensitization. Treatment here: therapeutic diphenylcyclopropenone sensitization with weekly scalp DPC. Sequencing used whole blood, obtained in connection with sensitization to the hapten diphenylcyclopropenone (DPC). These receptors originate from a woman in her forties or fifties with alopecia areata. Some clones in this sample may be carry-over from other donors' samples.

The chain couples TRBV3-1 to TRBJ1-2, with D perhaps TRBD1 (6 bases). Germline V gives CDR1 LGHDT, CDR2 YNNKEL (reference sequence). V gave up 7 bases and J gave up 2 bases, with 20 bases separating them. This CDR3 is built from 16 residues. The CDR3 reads CASKGSGFGQNYGYTF. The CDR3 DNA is TGTGCCAGCAAGGGGTCTGGGTTTGGACAGAACTATGGCTACACCTTC.

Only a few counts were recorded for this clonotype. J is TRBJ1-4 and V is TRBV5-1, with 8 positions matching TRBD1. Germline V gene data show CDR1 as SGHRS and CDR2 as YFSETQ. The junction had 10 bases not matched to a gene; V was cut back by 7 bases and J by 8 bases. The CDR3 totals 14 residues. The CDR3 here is CASGPTGGNEKLFF. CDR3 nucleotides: TGCGCCAGCGGACCAACAGGGGGAAACGAAAAACTGTTTTTT.

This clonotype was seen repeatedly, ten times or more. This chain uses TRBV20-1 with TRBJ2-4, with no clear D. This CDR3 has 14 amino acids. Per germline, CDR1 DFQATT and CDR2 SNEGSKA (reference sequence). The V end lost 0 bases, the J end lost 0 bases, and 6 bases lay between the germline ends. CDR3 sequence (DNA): TGCAGTGCTAGAGAACGGTTAGCCAAAAACATTCAGTACTTC. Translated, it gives CSARERLAKNIQYF.

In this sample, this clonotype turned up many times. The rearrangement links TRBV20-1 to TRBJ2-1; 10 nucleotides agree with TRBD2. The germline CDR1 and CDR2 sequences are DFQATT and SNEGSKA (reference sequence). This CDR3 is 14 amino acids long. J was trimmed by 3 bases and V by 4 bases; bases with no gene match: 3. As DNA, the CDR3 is TGCAGTGCTACCAGCGGGAGGGACTACAATGAGCAGTTCTTC. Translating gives CSATSGRDYNEQFF.

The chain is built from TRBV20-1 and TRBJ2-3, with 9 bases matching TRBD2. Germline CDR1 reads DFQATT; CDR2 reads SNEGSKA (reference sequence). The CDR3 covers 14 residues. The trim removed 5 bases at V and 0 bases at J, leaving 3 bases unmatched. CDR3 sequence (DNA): TGCAGTGCTTCCACTAGCGGGAGCACAGATACGCAGTATTTT. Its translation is CSASTSGSTDTQYF.

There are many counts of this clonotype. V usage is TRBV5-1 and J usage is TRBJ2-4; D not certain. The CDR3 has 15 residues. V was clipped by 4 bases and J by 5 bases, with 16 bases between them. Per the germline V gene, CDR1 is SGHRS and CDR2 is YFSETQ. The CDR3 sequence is CASSPVGSLENIQYF. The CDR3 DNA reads TGCGCCAGCAGCCCGGTGGGCAGTCTCGAAAACATTCAGTACTTC.

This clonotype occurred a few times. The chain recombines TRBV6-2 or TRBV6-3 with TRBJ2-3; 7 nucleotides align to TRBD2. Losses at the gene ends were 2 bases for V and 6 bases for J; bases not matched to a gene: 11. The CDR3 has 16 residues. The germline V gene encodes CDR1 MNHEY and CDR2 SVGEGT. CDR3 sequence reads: CASSYPSSGLGDTQYF. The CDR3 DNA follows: TGTGCCAGCAGTTACCCCTCTAGCGGCTTGGGGGATACGCAGTATTTT.

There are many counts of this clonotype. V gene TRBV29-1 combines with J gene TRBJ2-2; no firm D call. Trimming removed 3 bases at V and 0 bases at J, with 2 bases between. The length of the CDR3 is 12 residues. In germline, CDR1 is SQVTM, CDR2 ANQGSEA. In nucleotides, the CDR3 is TGCAGCGTTGAGGCGAACACCGGGGAGCTGTTTTTT. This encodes CSVEANTGELFF.

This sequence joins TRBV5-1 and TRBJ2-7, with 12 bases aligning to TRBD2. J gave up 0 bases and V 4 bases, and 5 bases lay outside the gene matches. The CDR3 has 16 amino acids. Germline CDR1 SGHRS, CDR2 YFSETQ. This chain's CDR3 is CASSPRTSGTSYEQYF. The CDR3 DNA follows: TGCGCCAGCAGCCCCCGGACTAGCGGGACCTCCTACGAGCAGTACTTC.

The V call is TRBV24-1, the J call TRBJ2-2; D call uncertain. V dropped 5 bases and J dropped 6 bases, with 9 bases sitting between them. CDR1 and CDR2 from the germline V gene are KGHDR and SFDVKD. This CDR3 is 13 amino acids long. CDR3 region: CATSAGYPGELFF. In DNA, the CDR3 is TGTGCCACCAGTGCCGGTTACCCCGGGGAGCTGTTTTTT.

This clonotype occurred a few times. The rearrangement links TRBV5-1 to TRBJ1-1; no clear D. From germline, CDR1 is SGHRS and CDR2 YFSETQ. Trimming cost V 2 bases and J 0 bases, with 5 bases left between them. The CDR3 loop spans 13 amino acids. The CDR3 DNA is TGCGCCAGCAGCTTTAATATGAACACTGAAGCTTTCTTT. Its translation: CASSFNMNTEAFF.

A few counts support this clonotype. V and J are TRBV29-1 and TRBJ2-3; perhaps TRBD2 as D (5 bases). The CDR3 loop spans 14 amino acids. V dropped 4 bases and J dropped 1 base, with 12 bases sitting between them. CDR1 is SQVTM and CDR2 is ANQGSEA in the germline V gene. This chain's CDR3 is CSVGSPGGTDTQYF. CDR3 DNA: TGCAGCGTTGGTTCCCCCGGGGGCACAGATACGCAGTATTTT.

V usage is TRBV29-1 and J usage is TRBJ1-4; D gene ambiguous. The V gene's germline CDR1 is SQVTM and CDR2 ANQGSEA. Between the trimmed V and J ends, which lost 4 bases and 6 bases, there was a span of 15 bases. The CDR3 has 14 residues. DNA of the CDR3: TGCAGCGTTGCCCCCACGGGGTCACATGAAAAACTGTTTTTT. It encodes CSVAPTGSHEKLFF. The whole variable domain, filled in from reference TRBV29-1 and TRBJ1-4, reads SAVISQKPSRDICQRGTSLTIQCQVDSQVTMMFWYRQQPGQSLTLIATANQGSEATYESGFVIDKFPISRPNLTFSTLTVSNMSPEDSSIYLCSVAPTGSHEKLFFGSGTQLSVL.